The entry that follows covers one TCR beta chain sequence. The target of this receptor is not known. No base quality values were provided; no much bigger clone lies one nucleotide off. This sample is part of a study of T cells after yellow fever vaccination (dated by TCRdb to the late 2010s). With regard to the full study: Libraries from fractions with low cell numbers were prepared with the SMART-Seq v4 Ultra Low Input RNA kit. To track T-cell clones before and after primary and booster YFV17D yellow fever vaccination, bulk TCR alpha and beta repertoires were sequenced longitudinally. The cohort comprised two healthy male donors, one aged 18 to 30 and one aged 30 to 39 years. Blood was drawn at multiple timepoints before and after primary and secondary immunization, with bulk PBMC replicates and cell subsets isolated. General conclusions and limits of the study: Only a couple of donors were included in the study, so the extent to which the findings can be generalized is limited. A small share of clonotypes was detected in both CD4 and CD8 compartments, with the overlap likely arising from convergent recombination. Most clones expanded after primary vaccination were re-detected after the booster (96% of CD4 and around 86% of CD8), suggesting broad memory maintenance. Computational filtering was needed because FACS-sorted repertoires could contain abundant contaminating clonotypes from the bulk population. Compared with the primary T-cell response, the secondary T-cell response was weaker but faster, peaking on day 5 rather than day 15.

Per the publication, the treatment or condition label means: live attenuated yellow fever vaccine strain. At every blood-draw timepoint, two biological replicates of bulk PBMCs were collected. A standard Ficoll-Paque protocol was used to isolate PBMCs from peripheral blood. TriZol was used to extract RNA from bulk PBMCs, CD4 and CD8 fractions, and dextramer-positive and dextramer-negative fractions. Sequencing used an Illumina NovaSeq 6000. Synthesis of TCR cDNA relied on 5'RACE template switching, a step that introduced a universal primer site along with unique molecular identifiers. Priming of cDNA synthesis was performed from both the TCR alpha and TCR beta constant segments. Libraries were amplified in two PCR steps, with sample barcodes and sequencing adapters added in the second step. Libraries were sequenced on Illumina HiSeq 2500 (2x100 bp) or NovaSeq (2x150 bp). In the authors' own workflow: MIGEC handled demultiplexing of reads and collapsing into UMI consensus sequences, while MiXCR performed V(D)J alignment. Using edgeR on replicate PBMC samples, clonotypes were called vaccine-responding if FDR was below 0.01 and the log2 fold change was above 5 up to day 15. CD4 or CD8 identity was assigned to each bulk clonotype according to whether the clonotype was present at higher abundance in the sequenced CD4 repertoire or the sequenced CD8 repertoire. TCRdb reprocessed the public reads (quality trimming at Q25 with fastp, clone calling with MiXCR) and kept in-frame beta chains. Identical CDR3 proteins give one entry, which carries the most common genes and DNA. The V and J calls come from TCRdb's annotation, not from the publication. The sample table shows hundreds of thousands of distinct CDR3 sequences, and approximately 3.9% are seen once. The leading ten clones occupy around a quarter of the sample.

V and J are trimmed by 5 bases and 3 bases, and the gene matches miss 7 bases of the junction. The CDR3 goes from the cysteine to the phenylalanine over 15 residues. Kept here is only the CDR3 DNA, which spans 45 bases and is read in frame from base 1. The sequence links TRBV12-3 or TRBV12-4 to TRBJ2-7, with 10 bases matching TRBD2. The receptor comes from a young man who received the YFV17D yellow fever vaccine. Sequences were derived from PBMCs, sampled on the day of the yellow fever booster vaccination. The DNA is TGTGCCAGCAGTCCTAGCGGGGGAGGAAGCTACGAGCAGTACTTC. Translated, it gives CASSPSGGGSYEQYF.